Listed here are 2 T cell receptor beta chains from one sample, sequenced in a study of blood T cell repertoires in COVID-19. Generated by immunoSEQ multiplex PCR, the TCRdb table keeps only in-frame clones and is missing some. The sample carries 130,000 to 150,000 clones, roughly 89% recorded once. Source material: PBMCs or T cells enriched from blood (not recorded which). The receptors originated from a woman aged 45 to 65 who had been exposed to COVID-19.

The chain combines TRBV25-1 with TRBJ2-3; TRBD2 aligns across 11 bases. This CDR3 has 16 residues. Trimming removed 3 bases from V and 5 bases from J; junction bases left unmatched: 7. Germline CDR1 MGHDK, CDR2 SYGVNS. The CDR3: CASSDPRLAGIDTQYF. The DNA for the CDR3 is TGTGCCAGCAGTGACCCCCGACTAGCGGGGATAGATACGCAGTATTTT.

A remark on this clone: Germline is not matched at one junction end, which may reflect a read error. Here the CDR3 reads CARSGPGQNTEAFF. DNA of the CDR3: TGTGCCAGGAGTGGTCCAGGCCAGAACACTGAAGCTTTCTTT. The chain has TRBV2 and TRBJ1-1, with D hard to call. Germline assignment: CDR1 SNHLY and CDR2 FYNNEI. This CDR3 is 14 amino acids long.